The rows below give T cell receptor beta chains drawn from one sample of a study of T-cell memory formation after mild COVID-19. TCRdb used MiXCR to reprocess the 5' RACE reads, holding one entry per CDR3 protein. The table lists hundreds of thousands of distinct CDR3 sequences, under 20% of them singletons. The source material was PBMCs or a T cell subset sorted from them (not recorded which). These receptor sequences come from an adult woman who had mild COVID-19 (a few samples of this study predate the infection). Cell type and time point are not known. Both conserved end residues are part of each CDR3. Fields, in order: D gene, V gene, J gene, clone size, CDR3 protein, CDR3 DNA. D genes are given only for firm matches. Only some rows state a clone size, as once, few, many or a class for expanded clones.

>.|TRBV4-2|TRBJ2-1|few
CASSQEGLGIEQFF
TGTGCCAGCAGCCAAGAGGGGCTAGGTATTGAGCAGTTCTTC
>.|TRBV2|TRBJ2-7|.
CASSETQGYEQYF
TGTGCCAGCAGTGAGACTCAGGGCTACGAGCAGTACTTC
>.|TRBV9|TRBJ2-3|.
CASSVVGSSTDTQYF
TGTGCCAGCAGCGTAGTAGGATCTAGCACAGATACGCAGTATTTT
>.|TRBV4-2|TRBJ2-1|.
CASSQVTGFNEQFF
TGTGCCAGCAGCCAAGTTACGGGTTTCAATGAGCAGTTCTTC
>TRBD1|TRBV27|TRBJ2-5|few
CATRSGTGGGETQYF
TGTGCCACCAGGAGTGGGACAGGGGGAGGCGAGACCCAGTACTTC
>.|TRBV7-3|TRBJ1-1|.
CASSLMGDTEAFF
TGTGCCAGCAGCTTAATGGGCGACACTGAAGCTTTCTTT
>.|TRBV9|TRBJ2-1|few
CASSVPGYNEQFF
TGTGCCAGCAGCGTACCGGGGTACAATGAGCAGTTCTTC
>TRBD2|TRBV10-3|TRBJ2-7|many
CAIGERGAYEQYF
TGTGCCATCGGAGAGCGGGGAGCCTACGAGCAGTACTTC
>.|TRBV3-1|TRBJ2-1|.
CASSQRALYNEQFF
TGTGCCAGCAGCCAGAGGGCTTTATACAATGAGCAGTTCTTC
>TRBD2|TRBV6-2/TRBV6-3|TRBJ2-5|few
CASSSSGLARETQYF
TGTGCCAGCAGTTCTTCAGGACTAGCACGGGAGACCCAGTACTTC
>TRBD1|TRBV7-7|TRBJ2-7|few
CASSRDRGEEQYF
TGTGCTAGCAGTAGGGACAGGGGTGAGGAGCAGTACTTC
>.|TRBV6-1|TRBJ2-7|.
CASRPQVGGSYEQYF
TGTGCCAGCAGACCCCAGGTTGGTGGCTCCTACGAGCAGTACTTC
>TRBD2|TRBV9|TRBJ2-7|.
CASSATPGLAYEQYF
TGTGCCAGCAGCGCAACACCGGGACTAGCCTACGAGCAGTACTTC
>TRBD2|TRBV25-1|TRBJ2-7|.
CASSGLDLYEQYF
TGTGCCAGCTCGGGACTAGACTTGTACGAGCAGTACTTC
>.|TRBV11-2|TRBJ1-1|.
CASSLYGRNTEAFF
TGTGCCAGCAGCTTATATGGCAGAAACACTGAAGCTTTCTTT
>.|TRBV10-3|TRBJ2-1|few
CAISESEVLPYNEQFF
TGTGCCATCAGTGAGTCGGAGGTACTCCCCTACAATGAGCAGTTCTTC
>.|TRBV6-2/TRBV6-3|TRBJ2-7|.
CASSFDRLNEQYF
TGTGCCAGCAGTTTCGACAGGCTGAACGAGCAGTACTTC
>TRBD1|TRBV4-2|TRBJ1-2|.
CASSQSTGTANYGYTF
TGTGCCAGCAGCCAATCTACCGGGACAGCAAACTATGGCTACACCTTC
>.|TRBV3-1|TRBJ1-1|.
CASSQSLNTEAFF
TGTGCCAGCAGCCAGTCCCTGAACACTGAAGCTTTCTTT
>TRBD2|TRBV4-3|TRBJ2-1|many
CASSHMGEREGREQFF
TGCGCCAGCAGCCATATGGGGGAGCGGGAGGGCCGCGAGCAGTTCTTC
>.|TRBV4-3|TRBJ1-2|many
CASSQDGAVQTTANYGYTF
TGCGCCAGCAGCCAAGATGGGGCAGTCCAGACAACAGCTAACTATGGCTACACCTTC
>TRBD2|TRBV5-1|TRBJ2-4|few
CASSLGTSGIMDIQYF
TGCGCCAGCAGTCTCGGGACTAGCGGGATCATGGACATTCAGTACTTC
>.|TRBV20-1|TRBJ2-3|.
CSARLGGFTDTQYF
TGCAGTGCTAGACTCGGGGGATTCACAGATACGCAGTATTTT
>.|TRBV5-1|TRBJ2-1|many
CASSPRGSSYNEQFF
TGCGCCAGCAGCCCTAGGGGGAGCTCCTACAATGAGCAGTTCTTC
>.|TRBV2|TRBJ2-5|.
CASNEAVPETQYF
TGTGCCAGCAACGAAGCGGTCCCAGAGACCCAGTACTTC
>TRBD2|TRBV20-1|TRBJ2-1|.
CSARDGASGRIGEQFF
TGCAGTGCTAGAGATGGGGCTAGCGGGAGAATAGGTGAGCAGTTCTTC
>TRBD1|TRBV6-5|TRBJ1-6|.
CASSYSLTGRSPLHF
TGTGCCAGCAGTTACTCTCTGACAGGGAGGTCACCCCTCCACTTT
>.|TRBV5-4|TRBJ2-5|.
CASSLDRTPQETQYF
TGTGCCAGCAGTTTAGACAGGACACCTCAAGAGACCCAGTACTTC
>.|TRBV14|TRBJ2-7|.
CASSPPGGYFYEQYF
TGTGCCAGCAGCCCCCCTGGGGGGTATTTCTACGAGCAGTACTTC
>.|TRBV20-1|TRBJ2-5|many
CSADLELAVSETQYF
TGCAGTGCCGACCTGGAGCTAGCCGTCTCGGAGACCCAGTACTTC
>TRBD1|TRBV7-9|TRBJ2-7|many
CASSWETGVENYEQYF
TGTGCCAGCAGCTGGGAGACAGGGGTGGAGAACTACGAGCAGTACTTC
>TRBD2|TRBV4-2|TRBJ2-1|few
CASSQLSGGASDEQFF
TGTGCCAGCAGCCAACTTAGCGGGGGGGCCTCGGATGAGCAGTTCTTC
>.|TRBV6-1|TRBJ2-3|.
CASSDLAFSTDTQYF
TGTGCCAGCAGTGATCTAGCGTTTAGCACAGATACGCAGTATTTT
>.|TRBV4-1|TRBJ2-1|few
CASSQVWENEQFF
TGCGCCAGCAGCCAAGTCTGGGAAAATGAGCAGTTCTTC
>TRBD1|TRBV3-1|TRBJ1-1|once
CASSHGDRSNTEAFF
TGTGCCAGCAGCCACGGGGACAGGTCGAACACTGAAGCTTTCTTT
>.|TRBV7-2|TRBJ2-7|few
CASSLVVDATYEQYF
TGTGCCAGCAGCTTAGTAGTGGACGCAACCTACGAGCAGTACTTC